This T cell receptor beta chain was sequenced for a study of blood T cell repertoires in COVID-19. Study context: The study drew acute and convalescent COVID-19 samples from the United States, Italy and Spain. Sample material is recorded as cDNA or gDNA derived from T cells, B-cell-depleted T cells, or PBMCs.

The CDR3 totals 17 residues. Trimming removed 1 base from V and 4 bases from J, with 19 bases in between. Looked up from germline, CDR1 is SGHVS and CDR2 is FQNEAQ. Authors' methods: Reference gene primer amplification in the assay estimated nucleated cell counts. The data were produced by immunoSEQ multiplex PCR, yet TCRdb's version contains in-frame clones alone and is incomplete. D and trimming come from the DNA, and the V and J calls and clone size come from that table. The sample has 250,000 or so clones, around 87% seen once. The sequence was collected from an older woman with active or convalescent COVID-19. The chain combines TRBV7-8 with TRBJ1-1, with D perhaps matching TRBD1 (5 bases). Sequenced sample: peripheral blood. The chain's CDR3 is CASSLVARFTRGTEAFF. The CDR3 DNA is TGTGCCAGCAGCTTAGTAGCCAGGTTTACAAGGGGCACTGAAGCTTTCTTT.